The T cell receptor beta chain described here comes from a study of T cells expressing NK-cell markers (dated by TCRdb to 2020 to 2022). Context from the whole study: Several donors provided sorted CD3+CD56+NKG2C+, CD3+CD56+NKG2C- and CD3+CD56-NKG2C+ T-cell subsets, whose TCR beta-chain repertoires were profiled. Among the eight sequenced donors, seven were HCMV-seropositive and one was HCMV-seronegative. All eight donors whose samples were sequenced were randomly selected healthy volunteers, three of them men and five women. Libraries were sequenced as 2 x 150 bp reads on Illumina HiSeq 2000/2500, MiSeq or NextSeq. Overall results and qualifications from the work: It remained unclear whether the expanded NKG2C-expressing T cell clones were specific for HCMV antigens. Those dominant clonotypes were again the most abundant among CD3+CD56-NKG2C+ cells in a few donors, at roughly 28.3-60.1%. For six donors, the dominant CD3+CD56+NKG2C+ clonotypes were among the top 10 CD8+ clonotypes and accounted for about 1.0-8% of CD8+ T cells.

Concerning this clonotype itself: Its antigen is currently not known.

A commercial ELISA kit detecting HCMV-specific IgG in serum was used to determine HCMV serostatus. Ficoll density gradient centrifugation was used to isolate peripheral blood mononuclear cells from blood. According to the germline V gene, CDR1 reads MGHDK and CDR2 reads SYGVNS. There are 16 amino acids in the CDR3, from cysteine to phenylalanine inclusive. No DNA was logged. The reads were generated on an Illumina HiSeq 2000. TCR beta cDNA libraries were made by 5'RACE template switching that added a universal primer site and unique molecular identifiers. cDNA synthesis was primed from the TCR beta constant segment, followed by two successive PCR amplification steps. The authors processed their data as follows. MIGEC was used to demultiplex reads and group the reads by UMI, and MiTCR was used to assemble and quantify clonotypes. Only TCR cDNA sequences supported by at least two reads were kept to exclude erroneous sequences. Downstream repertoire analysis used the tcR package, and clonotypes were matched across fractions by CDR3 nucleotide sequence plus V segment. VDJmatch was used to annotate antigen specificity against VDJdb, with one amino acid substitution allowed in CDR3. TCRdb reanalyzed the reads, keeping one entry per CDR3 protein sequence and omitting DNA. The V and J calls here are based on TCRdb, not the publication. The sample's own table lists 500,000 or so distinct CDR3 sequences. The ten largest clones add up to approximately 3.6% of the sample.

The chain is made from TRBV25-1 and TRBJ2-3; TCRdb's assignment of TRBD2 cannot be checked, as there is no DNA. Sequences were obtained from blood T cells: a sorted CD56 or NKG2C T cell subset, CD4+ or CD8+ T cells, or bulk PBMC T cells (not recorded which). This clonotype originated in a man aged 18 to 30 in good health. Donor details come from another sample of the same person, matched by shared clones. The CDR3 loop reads CASSGPGLAGADTQYF.